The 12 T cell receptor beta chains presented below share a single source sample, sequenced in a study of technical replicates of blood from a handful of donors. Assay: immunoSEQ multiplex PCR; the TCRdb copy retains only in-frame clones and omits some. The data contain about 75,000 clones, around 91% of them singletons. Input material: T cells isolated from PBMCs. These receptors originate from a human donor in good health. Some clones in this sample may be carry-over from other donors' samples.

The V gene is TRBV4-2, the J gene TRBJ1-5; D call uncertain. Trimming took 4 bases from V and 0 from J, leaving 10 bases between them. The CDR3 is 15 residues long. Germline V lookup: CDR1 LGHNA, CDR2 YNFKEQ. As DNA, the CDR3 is TGTGCCAGCAGCCCGGAGCCTTATAGCAATCAGCCCCAGCATTTT. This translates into CASSPEPYSNQPQHF.

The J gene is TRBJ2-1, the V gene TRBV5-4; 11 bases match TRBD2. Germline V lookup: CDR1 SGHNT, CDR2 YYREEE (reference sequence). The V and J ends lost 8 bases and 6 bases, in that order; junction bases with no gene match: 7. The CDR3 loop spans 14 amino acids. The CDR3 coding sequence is TGTGCCAGTTCACTAGCGGGAGACCTCAATGAGCAGTTCTTC. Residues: CASSLAGDLNEQFF.

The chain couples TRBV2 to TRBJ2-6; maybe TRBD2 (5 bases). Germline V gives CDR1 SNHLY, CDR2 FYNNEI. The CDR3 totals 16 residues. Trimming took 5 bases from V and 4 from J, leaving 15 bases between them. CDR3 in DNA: TGTGCCAGCAGTCCCCGGACCCCGGGGGGGGCCAACGTCCTGACTTTC. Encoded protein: CASSPRTPGGANVLTF.

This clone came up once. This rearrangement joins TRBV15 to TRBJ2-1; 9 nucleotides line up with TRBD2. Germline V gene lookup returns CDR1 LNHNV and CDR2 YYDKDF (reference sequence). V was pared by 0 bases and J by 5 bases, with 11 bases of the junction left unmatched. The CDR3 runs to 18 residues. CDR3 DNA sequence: TGTGCCACCAGCAGAGATCTCGTAGCGGGAGTAAGGGACAATGAGCAGTTCTTC. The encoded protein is CATSRDLVAGVRDNEQFF.

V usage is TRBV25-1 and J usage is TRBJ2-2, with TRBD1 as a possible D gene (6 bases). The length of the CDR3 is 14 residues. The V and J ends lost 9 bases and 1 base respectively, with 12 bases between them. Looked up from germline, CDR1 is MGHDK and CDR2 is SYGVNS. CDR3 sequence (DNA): TGTGCCAGGGCGAACAGGGAGAACACCGGGGAGCTGTTTTTT. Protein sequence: CARANRENTGELFF.

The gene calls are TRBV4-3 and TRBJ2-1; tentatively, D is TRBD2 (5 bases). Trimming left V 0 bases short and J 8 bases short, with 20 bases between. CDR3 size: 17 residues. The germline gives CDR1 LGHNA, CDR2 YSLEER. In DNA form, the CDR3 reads TGCGCCAGCAGCCAAGATGTTTGGGAGCTCGATAGGGATGAGCAGTTCTTC. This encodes CASSQDVWELDRDEQFF.

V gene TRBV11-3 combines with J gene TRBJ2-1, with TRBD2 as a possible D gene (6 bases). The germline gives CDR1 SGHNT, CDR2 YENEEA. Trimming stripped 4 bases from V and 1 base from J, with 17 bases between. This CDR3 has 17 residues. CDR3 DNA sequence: TGTGCCAGCAGCTATGACCTAGCCGGGGGATCCTACAATGAGCAGTTCTTC. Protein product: CASSYDLAGGSYNEQFF. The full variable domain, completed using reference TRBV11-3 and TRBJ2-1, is EAGVVQSPRYKIIEKKQPVAFWCNPISGHNTLYWYLQNLGQGPELLIRYENEEAVDDSQLPKDRFSAERLKGVDSTLKIQPAELGDSAVYLCASSYDLAGGSYNEQFFGPGTRLTVL.

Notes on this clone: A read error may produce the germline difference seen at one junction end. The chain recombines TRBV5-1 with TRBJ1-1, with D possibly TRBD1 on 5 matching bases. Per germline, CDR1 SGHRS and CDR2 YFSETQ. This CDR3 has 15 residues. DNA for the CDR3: TGCGCCAGCAGCTTGGATTTGGCAGGGAACTCTGAAGCTTTCTTT. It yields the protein CASSLDLAGNSEAFF.

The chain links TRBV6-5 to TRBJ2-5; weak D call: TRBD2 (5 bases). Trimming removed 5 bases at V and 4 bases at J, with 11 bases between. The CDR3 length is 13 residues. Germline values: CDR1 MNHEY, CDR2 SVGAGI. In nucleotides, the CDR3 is TGTGCCAGCAGTGTCCCAGCGGCAGAGACCCAGTACTTC. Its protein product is CASSVPAAETQYF.

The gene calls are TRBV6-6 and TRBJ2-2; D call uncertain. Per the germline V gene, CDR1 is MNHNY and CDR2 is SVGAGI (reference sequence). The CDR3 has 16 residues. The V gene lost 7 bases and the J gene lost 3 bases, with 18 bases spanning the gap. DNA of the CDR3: TGTGCCAGCACCTACGGAAGCACTCGGGACACCGGGGAGCTGTTTTTT. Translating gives CASTYGSTRDTGELFF.

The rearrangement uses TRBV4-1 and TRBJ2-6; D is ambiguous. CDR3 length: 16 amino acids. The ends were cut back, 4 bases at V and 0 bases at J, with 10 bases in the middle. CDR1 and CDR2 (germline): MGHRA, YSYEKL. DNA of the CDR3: TGCGCCAGCAGCCGGGCACAGAGCTCTGGGGCCAACGTCCTGACTTTC. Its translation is CASSRAQSSGANVLTF.

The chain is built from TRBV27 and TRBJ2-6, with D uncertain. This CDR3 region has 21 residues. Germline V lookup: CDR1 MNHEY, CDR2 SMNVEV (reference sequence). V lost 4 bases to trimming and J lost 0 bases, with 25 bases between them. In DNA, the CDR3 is TGTGCCAGCAGTTACCAAATATATGACACGGTGGCAGGCTCTGGGGCCAACGTCCTGACTTTC. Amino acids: CASSYQIYDTVAGSGANVLTF.